The 25 T cell receptor beta chains in this list originate from one sample, sequenced in a study of siplizumab effects on memory and regulatory T cells. Assay used: immunoSEQ multiplex PCR; TCRdb lists only in-frame clones, some missing. The sample shows fewer than 110,000 clones, roughly 91% of them seen only once. Input material: non-Treg CD4+ T cells sorted from blood. The receptors here all came from a human donor in good health.

To note about this clone: At one of its ends the junction is not consistent with the germline gene, which may arise from a read error. V and J are TRBV13 and TRBJ2-5, with 8 bases lining up with TRBD1. In germline, CDR1 is PRHDT, CDR2 FYEKMQ (reference sequence). The CDR3 consists of 15 residues. The CDR3 DNA follows: TGTGCCAGCAGCCTAGGACAGGGAAGTGAGGAGACCCAGTACTTC. This codes for CASSLGQGSEETQYF.

The V gene is TRBV7-2, the J gene TRBJ2-1; either TRBD1 or TRBD2 may supply D (5 bases each). The CDR3 contains 17 residues. V was cut by 5 bases and J by 4 bases, with 21 bases left in between. From germline, CDR1 is SGHTA and CDR2 FQGNSA. The CDR3 spells CASSTSGGGSRYNEQFF. The CDR3 DNA follows: TGTGCCAGCAGCACAAGCGGTGGGGGTTCCCGTTACAATGAGCAGTTCTTC.

V gene TRBV4-1 combines with J gene TRBJ2-5; D might be TRBD1 (6 bases). Trimming pared 4 bases from V and 5 bases from J, leaving 11 bases between. CDR3 size: 13 residues. Germline V gene sequence: CDR1 MGHRA, CDR2 YSYEKL. The CDR3 region has the DNA TGCGCCAGCAGCCGAGGGGGTCGGGAGACCCAGTACTTC. This sequence encodes CASSRGGRETQYF.

The rearrangement uses TRBV5-6 and TRBJ2-3; 11 nucleotides line up with TRBD2. The germline gives CDR1 SGHDT, CDR2 YYEEEE. The V segment lost 0 bases and the J segment 8 bases; nucleotides outside the gene matches: 11. The CDR3 length is 17 residues. The CDR3 sequence is CASSLERLAGGSSTQYF. CDR3 in DNA: TGTGCCAGCAGCTTGGAAAGGCTAGCGGGAGGCTCATCTACGCAGTATTTT.

V usage is TRBV9 and J usage is TRBJ2-1, with D maybe TRBD1 (6 bases). Looked up from germline, CDR1 is SGDLS and CDR2 is YYNGEE. Trimming pared 4 bases from V and 4 bases from J, leaving 15 bases between. The CDR3 loop spans 15 amino acids. The CDR3 bases are TGTGCCAGCAGCCCGCTGGGGGCGGTTTACAATGAGCAGTTCTTC. It yields the protein CASSPLGAVYNEQFF.

The V call is TRBV7-2, the J call TRBJ1-1; 11 bases fit TRBD1. The ends lost 5 bases at V and 3 bases at J; junction bases unmatched: 8. The CDR3 covers 16 residues. Germline V CDR1 and CDR2: SGHTA, FQGNSA. The CDR3 loop reads CASSLGTGGRHTEAFF. The CDR3 DNA reads as TGTGCCAGCAGCCTCGGGACAGGGGGACGGCACACTGAAGCTTTCTTT.

This sequence joins TRBV13 and TRBJ2-1; 8 bases line up with TRBD2. The CDR3 is 15 residues long. In germline, CDR1 is PRHDT, CDR2 FYEKMQ (reference sequence). Trimming took 1 base from V and 3 from J; bases not matched to a gene: 2. The CDR3 DNA is TGTGCCAGCAGCTTAGAACTAGCGGTCTACAATGAGCAGTTCTTC. Amino acids: CASSLELAVYNEQFF.

The V call is TRBV9, the J call TRBJ2-3; D possibly matches TRBD1 or TRBD2 (5 bases each). CDR1 is SGDLS and CDR2 is YYNGEE in the germline V gene. The CDR3 spans 19 residues. V was trimmed by 0 bases and J by 1 base, leaving 21 bases between them. CDR3: CASSVGLGRVVVGTDTQYF. The CDR3, as DNA: TGTGCCAGCAGCGTAGGGCTGGGGCGGGTGGTCGTGGGCACAGATACGCAGTATTTT.

The chain combines TRBV6-9 with TRBJ2-6, with D uncertain. V dropped 4 bases and J dropped 5 bases, with 21 bases sitting between them. The CDR3 runs to 18 residues. Germline values: CDR1 MNHGY, CDR2 SVAAGI. CDR3 amino acids: CASSSTPPRQSRANVLTF. The DNA of the CDR3 is TGTGCCAGCAGTTCCACACCGCCACGACAAAGTCGGGCCAACGTCCTGACTTTC.

CDR3 protein: CASSGAGSNQPQHF. DNA of the CDR3: TGTGCCAGCAGCGGGGCAGGGAGCAATCAGCCCCAGCATTTT. The V call is TRBV6-6, the J call TRBJ1-5, with D perhaps TRBD1 (5 bases). V lost 6 bases, J lost 1 base, and 10 bases lay in between. This CDR3 comprises 14 residues. CDR1 and CDR2 from the germline V gene are MNHNY and SVGAGI (reference sequence).

The chain is built from TRBV2 and TRBJ1-1, with D tentatively TRBD1 (6 bases). Trimming took 9 bases from V and 6 from J, leaving 20 bases between them. Germline V gives CDR1 SNHLY, CDR2 FYNNEI. CDR3 length: 14 residues. The CDR3 DNA reads as TGTGCCAGTGGCCGGCTAGGGGGATTAGCTGAAGCTTTCTTT. Its translation: CASGRLGGLAEAFF.

The chain has TRBV11-3 and TRBJ2-2; D is ambiguous. The V and J ends lost 1 base and 9 bases respectively, with 9 bases between them. Germline CDR1 is SGHNT and CDR2 is YENEEA. This CDR3 is 13 amino acids long. The DNA for the CDR3 is TGTGCCAGCAGCTTAGGGTTGTCCCGGGAGCTGTTTTTT. It translates to CASSLGLSRELFF.

The V and J genes are TRBV5-4 and TRBJ2-7, with TRBD1 matching 9 bases. V trimming: 4 bases; J trimming: 5 bases; junction bases outside the gene matches: 7. This CDR3 is 14 amino acids long. Germline V gene lookup returns CDR1 SGHNT and CDR2 YYREEE (reference sequence). DNA for the CDR3: TGTGCCAGCAGCGGTGGACAGGGGAGAAACGAGCAGTACTTC. Amino acids: CASSGGQGRNEQYF.

The chain combines TRBV7-3 with TRBJ1-1; D possibly corresponds to TRBD1 (6 bases). The ends were cut back, 0 bases at V and 3 bases at J, with 8 bases in the middle. The germline V gene has CDR1 SGHTA and CDR2 FQGTGA. The CDR3 runs to 14 residues. The CDR3: CASSLTYRDTEAFF. In DNA, the CDR3 is TGTGCCAGCAGCTTAACGTACAGGGACACTGAAGCTTTCTTT.

The V call is TRBV11-2, the J call TRBJ1-4; D call uncertain. Germline CDR1 reads SGHAT; CDR2 reads FQNNGV. V was trimmed by 3 bases and J by 0 bases, leaving 5 bases between them. This CDR3 region has 14 residues. This CDR3 is CASSFGATNEKLFF. CDR3 nucleotides: TGTGCCAGCAGCTTCGGTGCAACTAATGAAAAACTGTTTTTT.

The rearrangement uses TRBV6-5 and TRBJ2-7, with 9 bases matching TRBD1. The CDR3 extends over 15 amino acids. Germline-derived CDR1 and CDR2 are MNHEY and SVGAGI. The J segment lost 4 bases and the V segment lost 5 bases, leaving 9 bases of the junction unmatched. CDR3 amino acids: CASSGLRQGGYEQYF. The DNA of the CDR3 is TGTGCCAGCAGTGGCCTGAGACAGGGGGGATACGAGCAGTACTTC.

J is TRBJ2-5 and V is TRBV5-1; 8 bases line up with TRBD1. Germline values: CDR1 SGHRS, CDR2 YFSETQ. There are 15 residues in the CDR3. Trimming at V came to 4 bases and at J to 2 bases, leaving 7 bases not matched to a gene. CDR3 coding DNA: TGCGCCAGCAGCAAAGGGACAGGTAGTCAAGAGACCCAGTACTTC. The encoded protein is CASSKGTGSQETQYF.

V gene TRBV5-4 combines with J gene TRBJ2-1; D might be TRBD2 (5 bases). V lost 3 bases, J lost 3 bases, and 16 bases lay in between. Germline assignment: CDR1 SGHNT and CDR2 YYREEE (reference sequence). The CDR3 is made up of 16 amino acids. CDR3 nucleotide sequence: TGTGCCAGCAGCTACCCCTACACCGGGGACTACAATGAGCAGTTCTTC. This encodes CASSYPYTGDYNEQFF.

The rearrangement links TRBV6-1 to TRBJ2-7; no firm D call. Trimming cost V 2 bases and J 0 bases, with 17 bases left between them. The CDR3 length is 17 residues. Germline V gives CDR1 MNHNS, CDR2 SASEGT. The CDR3 spells CASSETLSLTLSYEQYF. In nucleotides, the CDR3 is TGTGCCAGCAGTGAAACTTTGTCACTTACCCTCTCCTACGAGCAGTACTTC.

The rearrangement joins TRBV7-9 to TRBJ2-3; 10 nucleotides agree with TRBD1. V shed 6 bases, J shed 4 bases, and the junction held 7 bases outside the gene matches. CDR3 length equals 15 residues. Germline CDR1 reads SEHNR; CDR2 reads FQNEAQ (reference sequence). This CDR3 reads CASRPGQGRADTQYF. CDR3 nucleotide sequence: TGTGCCAGCAGACCGGGACAGGGGCGGGCAGATACGCAGTATTTT. The entire variable domain, with the rest obtained from reference TRBV7-9 and TRBJ2-3, is as follows: DTGVSQNPRHKITKRGQNVTFRCDPISEHNRLYWYRQTLGQGPEFLTYFQNEAQLEKSRLLSDRFSAERPKGSFSTLEIQRTEQGDSAMYLCASRPGQGRADTQYFGPGTRLTVL.

The V call is TRBV2, the J call TRBJ2-3, with D possibly being TRBD2 (6 bases). Per germline, CDR1 SNHLY and CDR2 FYNNEI. V gave up 4 bases and J gave up 0 bases, with 11 bases separating them. The CDR3 is made up of 15 amino acids. For the CDR3, the DNA is TGTGCCAGCAGTGTTGCTAGCGCAAGCACAGATACGCAGTATTTT. Protein product: CASSVASASTDTQYF.

This chain links TRBV7-2 with TRBJ2-3; TRBD2 agrees at 11 bases. This CDR3 spans 16 amino acids. Germline CDR1 reads SGHTA; CDR2 reads FQGNSA. J gave up 4 bases and V 2 bases, and 5 bases lay outside the gene matches. In DNA form, the CDR3 reads TGTGCCAGCAGCTTAACTAGCGGGAGATCTTCAGATACGCAGTATTTT. Translating it yields CASSLTSGRSSDTQYF. The variable domain in full, completed from reference TRBV7-2 and TRBJ2-3, reads GAGVSQSPSNKVTEKGKDVELRCDPISGHTALYWYRQSLGQGLEFLIYFQGNSAPDKSGLPSDRFSAERTGGSVSTLTIQRTQQEDSAVYLCASSLTSGRSSDTQYFGPGTRLTVL.

The count of this clone is one. V and J are TRBV30 and TRBJ1-1; D gene unclear. V shed 2 bases and J shed 3 bases, with 13 bases lying between them. The CDR3 has 14 amino acids. Looked up from germline, CDR1 is GTSNPN and CDR2 is SVGIG (reference sequence). The CDR3 DNA sequence: TGTGCCTGGAGTTCAATCCCGTGGGACACTGAAGCTTTCTTT. This translates into CAWSSIPWDTEAFF.

The CDR3 spells CASRWTGNPGANVLTF. CDR3 in DNA: TGTGCCAGCAGGTGGACAGGGAACCCTGGGGCCAACGTCCTGACTTTC. The rearrangement uses TRBV27 and TRBJ2-6; 8 positions match TRBD1. From germline, CDR1 is MNHEY and CDR2 SMNVEV (reference sequence). V was pared by 6 bases and J by 2 bases, with 6 bases of the junction left unmatched. The CDR3 contains 16 residues. Full variable domain (remainder filled in from reference TRBV27 and TRBJ2-6): EAQVTQNPRYLITVTGKKLTVTCSQNMNHEYMSWYRQDPGLGLRQIYYSMNVEVTDKGDVPEGYKVSRKEKRNFPLILESPSPNQTSLYFCASRWTGNPGANVLTFGAGSRLTVL.

This chain connects TRBV6-1 to TRBJ1-1; no clear D gene. CDR3 length equals 11 residues. Trimming left V 0 bases short and J 6 bases short, with 2 bases between. In germline, CDR1 is MNHNS, CDR2 SASEGT. The CDR3 bases are TGTGCCAGCAGTGAAGCGGCTGAAGCTTTCTTT. Encoded protein: CASSEAAEAFF.